Listed below are T cell receptor beta chains from one sample, sequenced in a study of cytomegalovirus exposure and HLA in healthy donors. The data were produced by immunoSEQ multiplex PCR, yet TCRdb's version contains in-frame clones alone and is incomplete. This table holds some 130,000 clones, approximately 80% found once. Sequenced: PBMCs. These receptors came from a young man in good health and CMV-seronegative. CDR3s include the opening cysteine and the closing phenylalanine or tryptophan. The order of the fields is J gene, V gene, clone size, D gene, CDR3 protein, CDR3 DNA. D genes are given only for firm matches. Clone size is stated in some rows and not others, as once, few, many or a class when expanded.

TRBJ2-3,TRBV4-2,few,.,CASSLAVDTQYF,TGTGCCAGCAGTCTCGCGGTAGATACGCAGTATTTT
TRBJ1-5,TRBV30,.,.,CAWSANSNQPQHF,TGTGCCTGGAGTGCCAATAGCAATCAGCCCCAGCATTTT
TRBJ1-2,TRBV27,.,TRBD1,CASSSPVGTGGGYTF,TGTGCCAGCAGTTCGCCCGTAGGGACAGGGGGCGGCTACACCTTC
TRBJ2-4,TRBV2,.,.,CASSDVGGRVNIQYF,TGTGCCAGCAGTGATGTCGGGGGAAGAGTAAACATTCAGTACTTC
TRBJ2-1,TRBV2,.,.,CASSQPQGVSYNEQFF,TGTGCCAGCAGCCAACCACAGGGAGTATCATACAATGAGCAGTTCTTC
TRBJ2-7,TRBV28,.,TRBD2,CATYLSGRGGEQYF,TGTGCCACTTACCTTAGCGGGAGAGGTGGCGAGCAGTACTTC
TRBJ1-2,TRBV15,.,TRBD1,CATSRDIQGSGYTF,TGTGCCACCAGCAGAGATATACAGGGGTCTGGCTACACCTTC
TRBJ1-1,TRBV6-1,few,.,CASSEAGLLNTEAFF,TGTGCCAGCAGTGAAGCCGGACTGCTGAACACTGAAGCTTTCTTT
TRBJ1-3,TRBV4-1,.,TRBD1,CASSKAGTGKNTIYF,TGCGCCAGCAGCAAAGCCGGGACAGGGAAAAACACCATATATTTT
TRBJ2-3,TRBV30,once,.,CAWMGDNTDTQYF,TGTGCCTGGATGGGGGACAACACAGATACGCAGTATTTT
TRBJ2-2,TRBV18,.,.,CASSPGQANTGELFF,TGTGCCAGCTCACCGGGGCAGGCGAACACCGGGGAGCTGTTTTTT
TRBJ2-3,TRBV19,.,.,CASSPSLTDTQYF,TGTGCCAGTAGTCCGTCCCTCACAGATACGCAGTATTTT
TRBJ2-7,TRBV25-1,.,TRBD1,CASSDSGTGVEQYF,TGTGCCAGCAGTGACTCCGGGACAGGGGTCGAGCAGTACTTC
TRBJ2-7,TRBV27,.,.,CASSFRRVDEQYF,TGTGCCAGCAGTTTTCGCAGGGTGGACGAGCAGTACTTC
TRBJ2-5,TRBV10-3,.,TRBD1,CAISVQGDETQYF,TGTGCCATCAGTGTACAGGGGGATGAGACCCAGTACTTC
TRBJ2-5,TRBV5-1,.,TRBD2,CASSAGLAGVGGTQYF,TGCGCCAGCAGCGCAGGACTAGCGGGCGTGGGGGGGACCCAGTACTTC
TRBJ2-2,TRBV15,.,.,CATSTRDTGGGELFF,TGTGCCACCAGCACGAGGGACACCGGTGGCGGGGAGCTGTTTTTT
TRBJ2-7,TRBV7-8,.,.,CASSLAASATYEQYF,TGTGCCAGCAGCTTAGCGGCTAGCGCTACCTACGAGCAGTACTTC
TRBJ2-7,TRBV7-2,.,TRBD1,CASSLGQGAYEQYF,TGTGCCAGCAGCTTAGGACAGGGGGCGTACGAGCAGTACTTC
TRBJ2-7,TRBV29-1,.,.,CGVEDSGRSTYEQYF,TGCGGCGTTGAAGATTCCGGCAGGTCCACCTACGAGCAGTACTTC
TRBJ2-1,TRBV11-2,.,TRBD2,CASSLGGGSGNEQFF,TGTGCCAGCAGCTTAGGGGGCGGGAGTGGCAATGAGCAGTTCTTC
TRBJ1-1,TRBV6-5,.,.,CASSYVGGGNTEAFF,TGTGCCAGCAGTTACGTCGGGGGAGGGAACACTGAAGCTTTCTTT
TRBJ2-7,TRBV6-5,.,TRBD1,CASSKGDRDIYEQYF,TGTGCCAGCAGTAAGGGGGACAGGGACATCTACGAGCAGTACTTC
TRBJ1-2,TRBV5-1,.,.,CASSLAGVRSGYTF,TGCGCCAGCAGCTTGGCCGGGGTCCGTAGTGGCTACACCTTC
TRBJ2-4,TRBV5-6,.,.,CASSLLQGGAKNIQYF,TGTGCCAGCAGCTTGTTACAGGGTGGCGCCAAAAACATTCAGTACTTC
TRBJ1-2,TRBV5-1,.,TRBD1,CASSSGQGGIYGYTF,TGCGCCAGCAGCTCTGGACAGGGGGGTATCTATGGCTACACCTTC
TRBJ2-7,TRBV7-8,.,.,CASSPVVALDYEQYF,TGTGCCAGCAGCCCAGTGGTAGCTTTAGACTACGAGCAGTACTTC
TRBJ2-7,TRBV6-1,.,TRBD1,CASRSGTGGSYEQYF,TGTGCCAGCAGATCCGGGACAGGGGGTTCCTACGAGCAGTACTTC
TRBJ1-2,TRBV7-2,.,.,CASSLAQRNGYTF,TGTGCCAGCAGCTTGGCTCAGAGGAATGGCTACACCTTC
TRBJ2-1,TRBV29-1,few,.,CSALLGSSYNEQFF,TGCAGCGCCCTCCTCGGGAGCTCCTACAATGAGCAGTTCTTC
TRBJ2-3,TRBV7-2,.,TRBD2,CASSWGGTTDTQYF,TGTGCCAGCAGCTGGGGAGGGACCACAGATACGCAGTATTTT
TRBJ2-3,TRBV7-2,.,.,CASSPGLGTDTQYF,TGTGCCAGCAGCCCGGGACTCGGCACAGATACGCAGTATTTT
TRBJ1-2,TRBV27,.,TRBD1,CASSLYRDRQNGYTF,TGTGCCAGCAGTTTATATCGGGACAGGCAGAACGGCTACACCTTC
TRBJ2-7,TRBV11-2,once,.,CASSYGLGYEQYF,TGTGCCAGCAGCTACGGACTCGGATACGAGCAGTACTTC
TRBJ1-5,TRBV2,.,.,CASSDRGIFGNQPQHF,TGTGCCAGCAGCGATAGGGGGATTTTTGGGAATCAGCCCCAGCATTTT
TRBJ1-2,TRBV6-6,few,.,CASSYSTRAAYGYTF,TGTGCCAGCAGTTACTCGACGAGGGCTGCCTATGGCTACACCTTC